The sequence of this T cell receptor (beta chain) was determined in a study of blood T cell repertoires in COVID-19. Sequenced by immunoSEQ multiplex PCR; TCRdb stores in-frame clones only, minus some. The top ten hold around 28% of the sample, which has some 50,000 clones, about nine tenths seen once. The CDR3 consists of 15 residues. Germline V gives CDR1 LGHNA, CDR2 YNFKEQ. V was pared by 0 bases and J by 1 base, with 9 bases between. The rearrangement joins TRBV4-2 to TRBJ1-1, with D uncertain. Sequencing was carried out using peripheral blood. The source is a human donor in a cohort sampled during active COVID-19. DNA of the CDR3: TGTGCCAGCAGCCAAGATATTTCAGGGAACACTGAAGCTTTCTTT. Its translation is CASSQDISGNTEAFF.